These 3 T cell receptor beta chains came from one sample sequenced in a study of regulatory T cells in long-lasting Graves disease. As for time point: newly diagnosed GD, antithyroid drugs for less than 3 months. TCR sequences were obtained from RNA taken from PBMCs. Researchers made TCR beta libraries by using iRepertoire HTBI primers and running Arm-PCR on CDR3 regions. TCRdb passed the multiplex PCR reads through MiXCR, listing each CDR3 protein once. The sample lists approximately 360,000 distinct CDR3 sequences, about 12% occurring once. These data are also associated with another study on T cells in Graves' hyperthyroidism and ophthalmopathy.

Source: peripheral blood mononuclear cells (PBMCs), taken at new diagnosis, from a patient treated with antithyroid drugs. These receptors all stem from a woman aged 18-35 years with Graves disease.

This clonotype was counted many times. The rearrangement links TRBV7-2 to TRBJ2-5, with TRBD2 matching 7 bases. J was trimmed by 1 base and V by 6 bases; bases with no gene match: 14. The CDR3 has 17 amino acids. Germline V gene data show CDR1 as SGHTA and CDR2 as FQGNSA. CDR3 sequence reads: CASSNTAGLAVQETQYF. CDR3 DNA sequence: TGTGCCAGCAGTAACACTGCGGGGCTAGCGGTCCAAGAGACCCAGTACTTC.

This clonotype was counted only a few times. J is TRBJ1-5 and V is TRBV12-3 or TRBV12-4; D remains unclear. This CDR3 contains 15 residues. Between the trimmed V and J ends, which lost 5 bases and 0 bases, there was a span of 11 bases. CDR3 in DNA: TGTGCCAGCAGTCCTTACTACGATAGCAATCAGCCCCAGCATTTT. Translating it yields CASSPYYDSNQPQHF.

This clonotype was observed many times. The chain's CDR3 is CSVGQGAGEKLFF. Here the CDR3 DNA reads TGCAGCGTTGGACAGGGGGCCGGGGAAAAACTGTTTTTT. The chain links TRBV29-1 to TRBJ1-4; 10 bases line up with TRBD1. V lost 4 bases, J lost 8 bases, and 4 bases stayed unmatched. The length of the CDR3 is 13 residues. Germline CDR1 and CDR2: SQVTM and ANQGSEA.